Detailed here is one T cell receptor beta chain. This clonotype was observed a handful of times. The antigen it recognizes is unknown. No base qualities exist here, and no much larger clone lies one base off it. From a lookup of the germline V gene, CDR1 and CDR2 are LGHNA and YNFKEQ. Measured from the cysteine to the phenylalanine, the CDR3 is 16 residues long. The DNA shown is the 48-base CDR3, in frame from base 1. Clipping removes 3 bases from V and 3 bases from J, with 9 as the unmatched junction base count. A case-control design nested within a healthcare worker cohort in London, UK, was used, with weekly nasopharyngeal swab PCR tests and blood sampling performed. Healthcare workers were recruited during the week of the UK lockdown, between 23 and 31 March 2020, and followed weekly for up to roughly 16 weeks. These data are taken from a study of early T cells in non-severe SARS-CoV-2 infection (dated by TCRdb to about 2021). Some background on the complete study: Because TCR sequencing was done on bulk RNA from unsorted whole blood, the alpha and beta chains could not be paired. The investigation overall reported the following: VDJdb matching was skewed toward anti-spike CD8 responses, so virus-specific expansions were likely underestimated and private and CD4 specificities were missed.

Receptor amplification or capture employed 5' RACE. Sequenced using a NextSeq 500. To correct for sequencing error and PCR bias, the TCR library protocol tagged individual cDNA molecules with unique molecular identifiers. Both TCR alpha and beta chains were sequenced, and tight co-correlation was observed between alpha and beta sequence abundances in each sample. From the authors' description of their analysis: Decombinator V4 was used to annotate the V gene, J gene and CDR3 of the TCR sequences. Expanded TCRs were defined as changing significantly between any two time points under a Poisson model with p below 0.0001. TCR abundances were normalised to the total number of TCRs sequenced in each sample and reported as counts per million. TRAV1-2 paired with TRAJ12, TRAJ20 or TRAJ33 defined MAIT TCRs, while TRAV10 paired with TRAJ18 defined iNKT TCRs. A search of VDJdb, accessed on 1 November 2021, was run for TCRs annotated to CMV, EBV and SARS-CoV-2, with TCRs annotated for multiple antigens excluded. TCRdb reran the public reads through fastp at Q25 and MiXCR, keeping productive beta chains. Rows are unified per CDR3 protein, each entry keeping the most common DNA and genes. The authors' filters were not applied to this entry. This sample lists approximately 99,000 distinct CDR3 sequences; around 10% were detected once. The top ten hold around 3% of the sample.

In this chain, TRBV4-2 is recombined with TRBJ2-5; a stretch of 8 junction bases matches TRBD2. This clonotype was obtained from an adult who was a healthcare worker with PCR-confirmed SARS-CoV-2 infection or an uninfected control (not recorded which). The specimen sequenced was whole blood. CDR3 reads: CASSQSARAGEETQYF. The nucleotides read TGTGCCAGCAGCCAGAGCGCGCGAGCGGGAGAAGAGACCCAGTACTTC.